A selection of T cell receptor beta chains follows, all from one sample in a study of cytomegalovirus exposure and HLA in healthy donors. Measured with immunoSEQ multiplex PCR; TCRdb has only the in-frame clones, and not every one. The table has 200,000 to 300,000 clones, 84% seen once; the top ten hold roughly 2%. Sequences were obtained from PBMCs. The receptors originated from a woman aged 40-49 years in good health and CMV-seropositive. CDR3s include the opening cysteine and the closing phenylalanine or tryptophan. Fields, in order: CDR3 length, V gene, J gene, D gene, clone size, CDR3 DNA, CDR3 protein. D genes are given only for firm matches. Rows may omit the clone size; those that give it use once, few, many or a size class.

CDR3 length: 13
V gene: TRBV13
J gene: TRBJ1-1
D gene: -
clone size: -
CDR3 DNA: TGTGCCAGCAGCCCAGTGGGGCCCGCTGAAGCTTTCTTT
CDR3 protein: CASSPVGPAEAFF

CDR3 length: 15
V gene: TRBV19
J gene: TRBJ2-7
D gene: TRBD2
clone size: -
CDR3 DNA: TGTGCCAGTAGTATGTCTAGCGGGAGTCTCAACGAGCAGTACTTC
CDR3 protein: CASSMSSGSLNEQYF

CDR3 length: 16
V gene: TRBV5-4
J gene: TRBJ2-7
D gene: -
clone size: -
CDR3 DNA: TGTGCCAGCAGCTTGGGGGTCCTAGCGCCTCTCTACGAGCAGTACTTC
CDR3 protein: CASSLGVLAPLYEQYF

CDR3 length: 16
V gene: TRBV4-1
J gene: TRBJ2-7
D gene: -
clone size: -
CDR3 DNA: TGCGCCAGCAGCCAAGAGGGCATAACCTACTCCTACGAGCAGTACTTC
CDR3 protein: CASSQEGITYSYEQYF

CDR3 length: 17
V gene: TRBV5-4
J gene: TRBJ2-7
D gene: TRBD1
clone size: -
CDR3 DNA: TGTGCCAGCAGCTCCCTCCGAGAGGGGACAGGGAAGTACGAGCAGTACTTC
CDR3 protein: CASSSLREGTGKYEQYF

CDR3 length: 14
V gene: TRBV28
J gene: TRBJ1-2
D gene: TRBD1
clone size: once
CDR3 DNA: TGTGCCAGCAGGGACAGGGGAAATAACTATGGCTACACCTTC
CDR3 protein: CASRDRGNNYGYTF

CDR3 length: 15
V gene: TRBV5-1
J gene: TRBJ2-4
D gene: -
clone size: -
CDR3 DNA: TGCGCCAGCAGCCGGGGAGGGGGAGTTTCAAACATTCAGTACTTC
CDR3 protein: CASSRGGGVSNIQYF

CDR3 length: 15
V gene: TRBV5-1
J gene: TRBJ2-2
D gene: TRBD2
clone size: -
CDR3 DNA: TGCGCCAGCAGTAAGGCGGGAGTGGAGAACGGGGAGCTGTTTTTT
CDR3 protein: CASSKAGVENGELFF

CDR3 length: 13
V gene: TRBV11-2
J gene: TRBJ2-7
D gene: -
clone size: -
CDR3 DNA: TGTGCCAGCAGCAGGACTGATTCCTACGAGCAGTACTTC
CDR3 protein: CASSRTDSYEQYF

CDR3 length: 15
V gene: TRBV5-1
J gene: TRBJ2-3
D gene: -
clone size: -
CDR3 DNA: TGCGCCAGCAGCTTGGTTAGCGGTAGCGCAGATACGCAGTATTTT
CDR3 protein: CASSLVSGSADTQYF

CDR3 length: 13
V gene: TRBV11-3
J gene: TRBJ1-1
D gene: -
clone size: -
CDR3 DNA: TGTGCCAGCAGCTGGAACAGGAACACTGAAGCTTTCTTT
CDR3 protein: CASSWNRNTEAFF

CDR3 length: 13
V gene: TRBV7-8
J gene: TRBJ2-2
D gene: -
clone size: once
CDR3 DNA: TGTGCCAGCAGCCCGGTCGCGGGCGGGGAGCTGTTTTTT
CDR3 protein: CASSPVAGGELFF

CDR3 length: 16
V gene: TRBV5-5
J gene: TRBJ2-1
D gene: -
clone size: -
CDR3 DNA: TGTGCCAGCAGGAATTCACAGGGATTCTCCTACAATGAGCAGTTCTTC
CDR3 protein: CASRNSQGFSYNEQFF

CDR3 length: 18
V gene: TRBV7-8
J gene: TRBJ1-5
D gene: -
clone size: -
CDR3 DNA: TGTGCCAGCAGCTTAGCGAGGGGCGGGGAGGCTAGGAATCAGCCCCAGCATTTT
CDR3 protein: CASSLARGGEARNQPQHF

CDR3 length: 17
V gene: TRBV19
J gene: TRBJ2-2
D gene: TRBD2
clone size: -
CDR3 DNA: TGTGCCAGTAGTCTCCGTGCGGGAGGGCGTTGGACCGGGGAGCTGTTTTTT
CDR3 protein: CASSLRAGGRWTGELFF

CDR3 length: 15
V gene: TRBV4-1
J gene: TRBJ2-1
D gene: TRBD2
clone size: few
CDR3 DNA: TGCGCCAGCAGCCAAGCGGTTGGACTAGGAAGTGAGCAGTTCTTC
CDR3 protein: CASSQAVGLGSEQFF

CDR3 length: 14
V gene: TRBV5-1
J gene: TRBJ1-2
D gene: -
clone size: once
CDR3 DNA: TGCGCCAGCAGCTTGGGGATGCTAGCCAATGGCTACACCTTC
CDR3 protein: CASSLGMLANGYTF

CDR3 length: 14
V gene: TRBV28
J gene: TRBJ1-3
D gene: TRBD1
clone size: -
CDR3 DNA: TGTGCCAGCAGACCGACAGGGGCTGGAAACACCATATATTTT
CDR3 protein: CASRPTGAGNTIYF

CDR3 length: 13
V gene: TRBV29-1
J gene: TRBJ2-7
D gene: -
clone size: -
CDR3 DNA: TGCAGCGTTGGTCTAGGGGACTCGCGCGAGCAGTACTTC
CDR3 protein: CSVGLGDSREQYF

CDR3 length: 15
V gene: TRBV11-3
J gene: TRBJ2-5
D gene: -
clone size: few
CDR3 DNA: TGTGCCAGCAGCTTAGGGCAGGGAACCCAAGAGACCCAGTACTTC
CDR3 protein: CASSLGQGTQETQYF

CDR3 length: 15
V gene: TRBV13
J gene: TRBJ2-7
D gene: -
clone size: -
CDR3 DNA: TGTGCCAGCAGCTTAATGGCAGGAGGAACCTACGAGCAGTACTTC
CDR3 protein: CASSLMAGGTYEQYF

CDR3 length: 13
V gene: TRBV5-4
J gene: TRBJ1-2
D gene: TRBD1
clone size: -
CDR3 DNA: TGTGCCAGCACCTCCGGGACAGGGTATGGCTACACCTTC
CDR3 protein: CASTSGTGYGYTF

CDR3 length: 15
V gene: TRBV7-9
J gene: TRBJ2-1
D gene: TRBD2
clone size: -
CDR3 DNA: TGTGCCAGCAGCTTAGGGGTGACTAGCTGGAATGAGCAGTTCTTC
CDR3 protein: CASSLGVTSWNEQFF

CDR3 length: 13
V gene: TRBV30
J gene: TRBJ2-5
D gene: -
clone size: -
CDR3 DNA: TGTGCCTGGAGTGTGGAGGGAATGGAGACCCAGTACTTC
CDR3 protein: CAWSVEGMETQYF

CDR3 length: 16
V gene: TRBV11-2
J gene: TRBJ2-7
D gene: -
clone size: -
CDR3 DNA: TGTGCCAGCAGCTCTCATCCCGACTTGAACTCCTACGAGCAGTACTTC
CDR3 protein: CASSSHPDLNSYEQYF

CDR3 length: 13
V gene: TRBV18
J gene: TRBJ2-7
D gene: -
clone size: once
CDR3 DNA: TGTGCCAGCTCCCCCGGTACTACCTACGAGCAGTACTTC
CDR3 protein: CASSPGTTYEQYF

CDR3 length: 14
V gene: TRBV9
J gene: TRBJ2-2
D gene: -
clone size: -
CDR3 DNA: TGTGCCAGCAGCAACAGGGTGACGGACGGGGAGCTGTTTTTT
CDR3 protein: CASSNRVTDGELFF

CDR3 length: 16
V gene: TRBV6-5
J gene: TRBJ1-1
D gene: -
clone size: once
CDR3 DNA: TGTGCCAGCAGTTACGCAGGCAGCAGGGCGAACACTGAAGCTTTCTTT
CDR3 protein: CASSYAGSRANTEAFF

CDR3 length: 14
V gene: TRBV27
J gene: TRBJ2-7
D gene: TRBD1
clone size: -
CDR3 DNA: TGTGCCAGCAGTTTCGGGACAGAGTCCTACGAGCAGTACTTC
CDR3 protein: CASSFGTESYEQYF

CDR3 length: 12
V gene: TRBV29-1
J gene: TRBJ2-7
D gene: -
clone size: -
CDR3 DNA: TGCAGCGTTGAAGATCGGGGGGCCGAGCAGTACTTC
CDR3 protein: CSVEDRGAEQYF

CDR3 length: 14
V gene: TRBV9
J gene: TRBJ2-5
D gene: TRBD2
clone size: -
CDR3 DNA: TGTGCCAGCAGCCGCGAGGGAGGGCCCGAGACCCAGTACTTC
CDR3 protein: CASSREGGPETQYF

CDR3 length: 17
V gene: TRBV7-9
J gene: TRBJ2-1
D gene: -
clone size: -
CDR3 DNA: TGTGCCAGCAGCGGGGGGACTTCCGCGTATACCTACAATGAGCAGTTCTTC
CDR3 protein: CASSGGTSAYTYNEQFF

CDR3 length: 14
V gene: TRBV7-9
J gene: TRBJ2-7
D gene: -
clone size: -
CDR3 DNA: TGTGCCAGCAGCTTGTCCCCACTAACCTACGAGCAGTACTTC
CDR3 protein: CASSLSPLTYEQYF

CDR3 length: 15
V gene: TRBV28
J gene: TRBJ1-3
D gene: TRBD1
clone size: -
CDR3 DNA: TGTGCCAGCAGCGCCGCCGGGACAGGGGAAAACACCATATATTTT
CDR3 protein: CASSAAGTGENTIYF

CDR3 length: 11
V gene: TRBV20-1
J gene: TRBJ2-7
D gene: -
clone size: -
CDR3 DNA: TGCAGTGCTAGAGTGACACAAGAGCAGTACTTC
CDR3 protein: CSARVTQEQYF

CDR3 length: 13
V gene: TRBV18
J gene: TRBJ1-2
D gene: TRBD1
clone size: -
CDR3 DNA: TGTGCCAGCTCCGGGGGACAGGGGGACGGCTACACCTTC
CDR3 protein: CASSGGQGDGYTF

CDR3 length: 15
V gene: TRBV19
J gene: TRBJ1-5
D gene: TRBD1
clone size: -
CDR3 DNA: TGTGCCAGTAGTTACGGACAGGGGGGCAATCAGCCCCAGCATTTT
CDR3 protein: CASSYGQGGNQPQHF

CDR3 length: 11
V gene: TRBV16
J gene: TRBJ1-1
D gene: -
clone size: many
CDR3 DNA: TGTGCCAGCAGTACCGACAGGGAAGCTTTCTTT
CDR3 protein: CASSTDREAFF

CDR3 length: 15
V gene: TRBV27
J gene: TRBJ2-7
D gene: TRBD2
clone size: few
CDR3 DNA: TGTGCCAGCAGTTTATCAGGGACTAGAAGTTACGAGCAGTACTTC
CDR3 protein: CASSLSGTRSYEQYF

CDR3 length: 13
V gene: TRBV4-2
J gene: TRBJ2-7
D gene: -
clone size: -
CDR3 DNA: TGTGCCAGCAGCCAAACTAGAATGGACGAGCAGTACTTC
CDR3 protein: CASSQTRMDEQYF

CDR3 length: 13
V gene: TRBV30
J gene: TRBJ2-4
D gene: -
clone size: -
CDR3 DNA: TGTGCCGGTACCGGAGAAGCCAAAAACATTCAGTACTTC
CDR3 protein: CAGTGEAKNIQYF

CDR3 length: 14
V gene: TRBV6-1
J gene: TRBJ2-3
D gene: -
clone size: -
CDR3 DNA: TGTGCCAGCAGGGAGACGGGAGGCACAGATACGCAGTATTTT
CDR3 protein: CASRETGGTDTQYF

CDR3 length: 15
V gene: TRBV30
J gene: TRBJ2-3
D gene: TRBD2
clone size: -
CDR3 DNA: TGTGCCTGGGTCCCGGGACTAGCGGGCACAGATACGCAGTATTTT
CDR3 protein: CAWVPGLAGTDTQYF

CDR3 length: 14
V gene: TRBV25-1
J gene: TRBJ2-7
D gene: -
clone size: -
CDR3 DNA: TGTGCCAGCAGACCCGGACGGGACTCCTACGAGCAGTACTTC
CDR3 protein: CASRPGRDSYEQYF

CDR3 length: 16
V gene: TRBV7-3
J gene: TRBJ2-3
D gene: TRBD2
clone size: few
CDR3 DNA: TGTGCCAGCAGCTTAGGGAGCGGGAGAGCCACAGATACGCAGTATTTT
CDR3 protein: CASSLGSGRATDTQYF

CDR3 length: 15
V gene: TRBV7-6
J gene: TRBJ2-7
D gene: TRBD2
clone size: -
CDR3 DNA: TGTGCCAGCAGCTTAGGGACTAGTGGCCGTATCGAGCAGTACTTC
CDR3 protein: CASSLGTSGRIEQYF

CDR3 length: 14
V gene: TRBV5-4
J gene: TRBJ1-1
D gene: -
clone size: -
CDR3 DNA: TGTGCCAGCAGCTTCGGCGGGATCGGCACTGAAGCTTTCTTT
CDR3 protein: CASSFGGIGTEAFF

CDR3 length: 14
V gene: TRBV27
J gene: TRBJ2-7
D gene: TRBD1
clone size: -
CDR3 DNA: TGTGCCAGCACTTCGACAGGGGGTTGGGGCGAGCAGTACTTC
CDR3 protein: CASTSTGGWGEQYF

CDR3 length: 15
V gene: TRBV28
J gene: TRBJ2-5
D gene: TRBD1
clone size: -
CDR3 DNA: TGTGCCAGCAGTCCCCCCCGGGGACAGCAAGAGACCCAGTACTTC
CDR3 protein: CASSPPRGQQETQYF

CDR3 length: 16
V gene: TRBV28
J gene: TRBJ1-4
D gene: -
clone size: once
CDR3 DNA: TGTGCCAGCAGAAGGACGGGGGGGGCAACTAATGAAAAACTGTTTTTT
CDR3 protein: CASRRTGGATNEKLFF

CDR3 length: 19
V gene: TRBV2
J gene: TRBJ2-1
D gene: TRBD2
clone size: -
CDR3 DNA: TGTGCCAGCAGTAAACCGGGACTAGCGGGAGGGCTGATCTACAATGAGCAGTTCTTC
CDR3 protein: CASSKPGLAGGLIYNEQFF

CDR3 length: 15
V gene: TRBV9
J gene: TRBJ2-5
D gene: -
clone size: -
CDR3 DNA: TGTGCCAGCAGCGTTTCCGGGACTACAGGGGAGACCCAGTACTTC
CDR3 protein: CASSVSGTTGETQYF

CDR3 length: 16
V gene: TRBV7-9
J gene: TRBJ1-1
D gene: -
clone size: few
CDR3 DNA: TGTGCCAGCAGCTTAGAAGAGGGAGGCCCGGTGAGTGAAGCTTTCTTT
CDR3 protein: CASSLEEGGPVSEAFF

CDR3 length: 13
V gene: TRBV6-6
J gene: TRBJ2-7
D gene: -
clone size: -
CDR3 DNA: TGTGCCAGCAGTTACACGGGACTGGGCGAGCAGTACTTC
CDR3 protein: CASSYTGLGEQYF